These 31 T cell receptor beta chains originate from one sample sequenced in a study of identical twins. Using its own MiXCR run on the 5' RACE reads, TCRdb lists one record per CDR3 protein. This sample has approximately 190,000 distinct CDR3 sequences, with around 15% found just once. This same sample was also taken into another study, of T cells expressing NK-cell markers.

Sequences were obtained from CD8+ T cells sorted from blood. All receptors come from a woman aged 18-29 years in good health.

This clonotype showed up just a few times. V and J are TRBV7-9 and TRBJ2-1; a weak D match, TRBD1 (5 bases). This CDR3 region has 15 residues. V was cut by 1 base and J by 2 bases, with 9 bases left in between. Germline assignment: CDR1 SEHNR and CDR2 FQNEAQ (reference sequence). The CDR3 DNA reads TGTGCCAGCAGCTTAGAAGGGGTCACCTACAATGAGCAGTTCTTC. Translation gives CASSLEGVTYNEQFF.

This clonotype was found a few times. This chain links TRBV5-5 with TRBJ2-5, with D possibly matching TRBD2 (6 bases). Trimming shortened V by 0 bases and J by 1 base, and 10 bases separated the two germline ends. From germline, CDR1 is SGHKS and CDR2 YYEKEE (reference sequence). The CDR3 covers 15 residues. Here the CDR3 DNA reads TGTGCCAGCAGCTTGGCGATGACTAGCCAAGAGACCCAGTACTTC. It is translated as CASSLAMTSQETQYF.

This chain uses TRBV15 with TRBJ1-4; D uncertain. The CDR3 spans 16 residues. The V and J ends lost 1 base and 8 bases respectively, with 17 bases between them. Per the germline V gene, CDR1 is LNHNV and CDR2 is YYDKDF (reference sequence). The CDR3 reads CATSRVKTGFVEKLFF. The CDR3, as DNA: TGTGCCACCAGCAGAGTAAAAACGGGCTTCGTAGAAAAACTGTTTTTT.

This clonotype was detected many times. The rearrangement links TRBV12-3 or TRBV12-4 to TRBJ1-2; 8 positions match TRBD1. Trimming removed 5 bases from V and 4 bases from J; junction bases left unmatched: 6. The CDR3 loop spans 14 amino acids. The CDR3 sequence is CASSLRTGIYGYTF. CDR3 in DNA: TGTGCCAGCAGTCTAAGGACAGGGATCTATGGCTACACCTTC.

J is TRBJ1-1 and V is TRBV6-1; 7 positions match TRBD1. V lost 5 bases to trimming and J lost 2 bases; unmatched junction nucleotides: 8. The CDR3 extends over 15 amino acids. From germline, CDR1 is MNHNS and CDR2 SASEGT. The CDR3, as DNA: TGTGCCAGCAGTCAAATGACAGGGATAAACACTGAAGCTTTCTTT. It codes for CASSQMTGINTEAFF.

The CDR3 DNA follows: TGTGCCAGTAGTGTATTCCACAACAATGAGCAGTTCTTC. Translated: CASSVFHNNEQFF. V and J are TRBV19 and TRBJ2-1; D is unresolved. Trimming cost V 5 bases and J 5 bases, with 10 bases left between them. The germline V gene has CDR1 LNHDA and CDR2 SQIVND (reference sequence). The CDR3 runs to 13 residues.

This clonotype has more than one count but fewer than ten. The V gene is TRBV15, the J gene TRBJ2-3; TRBD2 matches at 7 bases. CDR1 and CDR2 (germline): LNHNV, YYDKDF (reference sequence). The CDR3 runs to 17 residues. The V segment lost 4 bases and the J segment 2 bases; nucleotides outside the gene matches: 12. CDR3 loop: CATSTQIGGGYTDTQYF. The CDR3, as DNA: TGTGCCACCAGCACCCAAATTGGGGGGGGGTACACAGATACGCAGTATTTT.

CDR3 region: CASQSGGNNNEQFF. DNA of the CDR3: TGTGCCAGTCAAAGCGGGGGGAATAACAATGAGCAGTTCTTC. The chain carries TRBV25-1 and TRBJ2-1, with 9 bases identical to TRBD2. Germline CDR1 reads MGHDK; CDR2 reads SYGVNS. J lost 5 bases, V lost 9 bases, and 8 bases had no gene match. The CDR3 is 14 residues long.

As to this clonotype: A junction boundary mismatches the germline segment, possibly from a read error. This chain joins TRBV4-3 and TRBJ2-7, with D perhaps matching TRBD1 or TRBD2 (5 bases each). Germline values: CDR1 LGHNA, CDR2 YSLEER. This CDR3 is built from 16 residues. The chain's CDR3 is CASSQQAGSLNYERYF. DNA of the CDR3: TGCGCCAGCAGCCAGCAGGCAGGGAGTTTAAACTACGAGCGGTACTTC.

The sample holds a few counts of this clonotype. The chain links TRBV3-1 to TRBJ1-1; D call uncertain. The CDR3 sequence is 13 residues long. V was pared by 2 bases and J by 4 bases, with 8 bases between. Germline values: CDR1 LGHDT, CDR2 YNNKEL (reference sequence). The CDR3 nucleotides are TGTGCCAGCAGCCAATCTGGGGTCACTGAAGCTTTCTTT. Its protein product is CASSQSGVTEAFF.

This clonotype was seen more than once but under ten times. The genes are TRBV7-9 and TRBJ2-3; tentatively, D is TRBD2 (5 bases). V was pared by 3 bases and J by 7 bases, with 14 bases between. There are 14 residues in the CDR3. Looked up from germline, CDR1 is SEHNR and CDR2 is FQNEAQ (reference sequence). The CDR3 region has the DNA TGTGCCAGCAGCTTCACTTACGGGGTCCATACGCAGTATTTT. Translated, it gives CASSFTYGVHTQYF.

J is TRBJ2-5 and V is TRBV30; D is possibly TRBD1 (5 bases). Germline CDR1 is GTSNPN and CDR2 is SVGIG (reference sequence). The CDR3 totals 16 residues. CDR3 DNA: TGTGCGTTGGACACACTATCGGCAGGGAAACAAGAGACCCAGTACTTC. Its translation is CALDTLSAGKQETQYF. Filled out from reference TRBV30 and TRBJ2-5, the complete variable domain reads SQTIHQWPATLVQPVGSPLSLECTVEGTSNPNLYWYRQAAGRGLQLLFYSVGIGQISSEVPQNLSASRPQDRQFILSSKKLLLSDSGFYLCALDTLSAGKQETQYFGPGTRLLVL.

This clonotype has only a few counts. The chain carries TRBV4-2 and TRBJ2-1, with D perhaps matching TRBD1 (5 bases). The length of the CDR3 is 17 residues. The V end lost 0 bases, the J end lost 3 bases, and 15 bases lay between the germline ends. Germline CDR1 is LGHNA and CDR2 is YNFKEQ. CDR3 amino acids: CASSQEGALQGYNEQFF. Here the CDR3 DNA reads TGTGCCAGCAGCCAAGAGGGCGCACTTCAGGGCTACAATGAGCAGTTCTTC.

In this sample, this clonotype turned up a few times. The V call is TRBV20-1, the J call TRBJ1-5; the D is unclear. Germline V CDR1 and CDR2: DFQATT, SNEGSKA (reference sequence). This CDR3 spans 13 amino acids. Trimming pared 3 bases from V and 3 bases from J, leaving 9 bases between. CDR3 nucleotide sequence: TGCAGTGCTAGTGTCAGCCTCAATCAGCCCCAGCATTTT. Encoded protein: CSASVSLNQPQHF.

The table lists this clonotype with a few counts. The chain employs TRBV6-6 and TRBJ2-2; D may be TRBD1 (5 bases). The germline V gene has CDR1 MNHNY and CDR2 SVGAGI (reference sequence). The CDR3 runs 19 residues. V lost 4 bases to trimming and J lost 5 bases, with 26 bases between them. CDR3 loop: CASSSTPRGRGSWTGELFF. In DNA, the CDR3 is TGTGCCAGCAGTTCCACCCCCCGCGGAAGGGGCTCGTGGACCGGGGAGCTGTTTTTT.

The chain joins TRBV7-2 to TRBJ2-2, with 16 bases aligning to TRBD2. This CDR3 has 17 residues. Germline CDR1 SGHTA, CDR2 FQGNSA. J gave up 0 bases and V 5 bases, and 0 bases lay outside the gene matches. CDR3 DNA sequence: TGTGCCAGCAGCGGGACTAGCGGGAGGGCGAACACCGGGGAGCTGTTTTTT. It is translated as CASSGTSGRANTGELFF.

The gene calls are TRBV9 and TRBJ2-7; TRBD1 might be the D (6 bases). The V gene's germline CDR1 is SGDLS and CDR2 YYNGEE. Trimming took 0 bases from V and 3 from J, leaving 10 bases between them. The CDR3 loop spans 14 amino acids. The DNA of the CDR3 is TGTGCCAGCAGCGTAGCGGACAGTAACTACGAGCAGTACTTC. Translating it yields CASSVADSNYEQYF.

The V and J genes are TRBV24-1 and TRBJ2-7, with TRBD1 as a possible D gene (5 bases). CDR3 length equals 12 residues. The germline CDR1 and CDR2 sequences are KGHDR and SFDVKD. V was trimmed by 3 bases and J by 10 bases, leaving 12 bases between them. CDR3 residues: CATSDVAGYQYF. In DNA form, the CDR3 reads TGTGCCACCAGTGATGTGGCAGGGTACCAGTACTTC.

The chain combines TRBV7-4 with TRBJ2-7; D gene uncertain. Trimming shortened V by 1 base and J by 6 bases, and 7 bases separated the two germline ends. The CDR3 runs to 12 residues. Germline V gene lookup returns CDR1 SGHVT and CDR2 SQSDAQ. The chain's CDR3 is CASSLEESEQYF. CDR3 bases: TGTGCCAGCAGCTTAGAGGAGAGCGAGCAGTACTTC.

This clonotype was seen a handful of times. This sequence joins TRBV12-3 or TRBV12-4 and TRBJ2-1; TRBD2 aligns across 13 bases. Trimming took 5 bases from V and 7 from J; bases not matched to a gene: 11. The CDR3 length is 17 residues. CDR3 sequence: CASSGTSGTSGVNEQFF. The CDR3 nucleotides read TGTGCCAGCAGTGGAACCTCCGGGACTAGCGGGGTAAATGAGCAGTTCTTC.

This clonotype came up a few times. V is TRBV7-6 and J is TRBJ2-3; 7 nucleotides line up with TRBD2. Losses at the gene ends were 0 bases for V and 2 bases for J; bases not matched to a gene: 2. CDR3 size: 15 residues. Germline V gene lookup returns CDR1 SGHVS and CDR2 FNYEAQ. CDR3 bases: TGTGCCAGCAGCTTAGCTAGCGGGTTCACAGATACGCAGTATTTT. Protein sequence: CASSLASGFTDTQYF.

The gene calls are TRBV23-1 and TRBJ2-7; D ambiguous. TRBV23-1 is an open reading frame, and its role is uncertain. Trimming stripped 2 bases from V and 1 base from J, with 9 bases between. The CDR3 sequence is 14 residues long. The DNA of the CDR3 is TGCGCCAGCAGTCAACGTGGGCCGTCCTACGAGCAGTACTTC. This encodes CASSQRGPSYEQYF.

This clonotype has just a few counts. V and J are TRBV6-5 and TRBJ1-2; TRBD1 matches at 8 bases. Germline V gene sequence: CDR1 MNHEY, CDR2 SVGAGI. Losses at the gene ends were 4 bases for V and 8 bases for J; bases not matched to a gene: 6. The CDR3 runs to 13 residues. The CDR3 loop reads CASSSRGRGGYTF. The CDR3 region has the DNA TGTGCCAGCAGTTCCAGGGGGCGCGGAGGCTACACCTTC.

This clonotype was picked up a small number of times. The genes are TRBV9 and TRBJ2-5; D not certain. The CDR3 has 13 residues. Per germline, CDR1 SGDLS and CDR2 YYNGEE. V was clipped by 1 base and J by 3 bases, with 7 bases between them. The CDR3 DNA is TGTGCCAGCAGCGTATTCGCAGAAGAGACCCAGTACTTC. Its translation is CASSVFAEETQYF.

This clonotype was counted at least ten times. The V gene is TRBV14, the J gene TRBJ1-1; 8 bases agree with TRBD1. Looked up from germline, CDR1 is SGHDN and CDR2 is FVKESK. Trimming removed 2 bases from V and 1 base from J; junction bases left unmatched: 3. The CDR3 runs to 15 residues. The CDR3 DNA reads TGTGCCAGCAGCCAAACCAGGGGGCGGAACACTGAAGCTTTCTTT. Translating it yields CASSQTRGRNTEAFF.

This clonotype turned up a few times. V usage is TRBV12-3 or TRBV12-4 and J usage is TRBJ2-1; tentative D call: TRBD2 (6 bases). The CDR3 has 13 amino acids. The ends were cut back, 3 bases at V and 9 bases at J, with 12 bases in the middle. The CDR3: CASSFSLAFEQFF. The CDR3 region has the DNA TGTGCCAGCAGTTTCTCACTAGCCTTTGAGCAGTTCTTC.

This clonotype was seen only a few times. The chain uses TRBV5-1 and TRBJ2-5, with a tentative D call TRBD2 (5 bases). The CDR3 spans 15 residues. Per the germline V gene, CDR1 is SGHRS and CDR2 is YFSETQ. The ends were cut back, 2 bases at V and 5 bases at J, with 16 bases in the middle. The CDR3 DNA sequence: TGCGCCAGCAGCTTCGTCCCGGGATGGATGGAGACCCAGTACTTC. The encoded protein is CASSFVPGWMETQYF.

The V call is TRBV5-6, the J call TRBJ2-7, with D perhaps TRBD1 (6 bases). CDR1 is SGHDT, CDR2 YYEEEE, per germline. CDR3 length equals 13 residues. Trimming removed 3 bases at V and 2 bases at J, with 9 bases between. CDR3 in amino acids: CASSSGQTYEQYF. The CDR3 bases are TGTGCCAGCAGCTCCGGACAGACCTACGAGCAGTACTTC.

The rearrangement uses TRBV4-2 and TRBJ2-1, with 8 bases lining up with TRBD1. There are 14 residues in the CDR3. The germline gives CDR1 LGHNA, CDR2 YNFKEQ. J lost 7 bases, V lost 4 bases, and 6 bases had no gene match. The CDR3 DNA follows: TGTGCCAGCAGCCCGTTGACAGGGGTGAATGAGCAGTTCTTC. It encodes CASSPLTGVNEQFF.

The sample holds many counts of this clonotype. This sequence joins TRBV12-3 or TRBV12-4 and TRBJ1-1; D is undetermined. Trimming cost V 1 base and J 3 bases, with 12 bases left between them. This CDR3 is 15 amino acids long. CDR3 residues: CASSLVRQVDTEAFF. CDR3 bases: TGTGCCAGCAGTTTAGTACGGCAGGTTGACACTGAAGCTTTCTTT.

This chain uses TRBV20-1 with TRBJ2-1; tentatively, D is TRBD2 (7 bases). The V end was cut by 4 bases, the J end by 3 bases, with 16 bases between. From germline, CDR1 is DFQATT and CDR2 SNEGSKA (reference sequence). The CDR3 contains 15 residues. The CDR3 here is CSATYRGAVYNEQFF. The CDR3 DNA follows: TGCAGTGCTACATACCGGGGGGCGGTCTACAATGAGCAGTTCTTC.